What follows are 9 T cell receptor beta chains derived from one specimen sequenced in a study of blood T cell repertoires in COVID-19. The protocol was immunoSEQ multiplex PCR, while the TCRdb copy is restricted to in-frame clones and leaves out a portion. The sample has some 300,000 clones; around nine tenths are singletons. The sample taken for sequencing was PBMCs or T cells enriched from blood (not recorded which). The receptors come from a woman aged 45-65 years who had been exposed to COVID-19.

This clone came up once. Mismatch with germline at one junction end may stem from a read error. V and J are TRBV7-7 and TRBJ1-3, with TRBD1 matching over 10 bases. The CDR3 extends over 15 amino acids. Germline lookup yields CDR1 SSHAT and CDR2 FNYEAQ (reference sequence). The CDR3: CASSPGTGAGNTIYF. The CDR3 nucleotides read TGTGCTAGCAGTCCCGGGACAGGGGCTGGAAACACCATATATTTT.

The V call is TRBV6-5, the J call TRBJ2-5, with TRBD2 matching over 10 bases. CDR1 is MNHEY and CDR2 is SVGAGI in the germline V gene. CDR3 length: 14 residues. V dropped 4 bases and J dropped 6; count of bases not matched to a gene: 5. CDR3: CASSWTSGGQTQYF. The DNA of the CDR3 is TGTGCCAGCAGTTGGACTAGCGGAGGGCAGACCCAGTACTTC.

The J gene is TRBJ1-5, the V gene TRBV7-8, with 8 positions matching TRBD1. Unmatched junction bases numbered 9, after V lost 5 bases and J lost 6 bases. The CDR3 sequence is 15 residues long. Germline loops: CDR1 SGHVS, CDR2 FQNEAQ. The CDR3 loop is CASSPETGVLQPQHF. In nucleotides, the CDR3 is TGTGCCAGCAGCCCCGAGACAGGGGTCCTTCAGCCCCAGCATTTT. Filled out from reference TRBV7-8 and TRBJ1-5, the complete variable domain reads GAGVSQSPRYKVAKRGQDVALRCDPISGHVSLFWYQQALGQGPEFLTYFQNEAQLDKSGLPSDRFFAERPEGSVSTLKIQRTQQEDSAVYLCASSPETGVLQPQHFGDGTRLSIL.

The chain combines TRBV2 with TRBJ1-2; 7 bases fit TRBD1. The V gene's germline CDR1 is SNHLY and CDR2 FYNNEI. V trimming: 10 bases; J trimming: 1 base; junction bases outside the gene matches: 6. The length of the CDR3 is 13 residues. The CDR3 DNA reads as TGTGCCACCATACGGGACAGTAACTATGGCTACACCTTC. The encoded protein is CATIRDSNYGYTF.

The chain uses TRBV5-1 and TRBJ2-3, with unresolved D. Germline loops: CDR1 SGHRS, CDR2 YFSETQ. The CDR3 runs to 13 residues. Trimming shortened V by 0 bases and J by 6 bases, and 8 bases separated the two germline ends. The CDR3: CASSLDARDTQYF. As DNA, the CDR3 is TGCGCCAGCAGCTTGGACGCGCGGGATACGCAGTATTTT.

The rearrangement uses TRBV28 and TRBJ2-7; TRBD1 matches at 10 bases. With 6 bases clipped from V and 0 bases from J, the junction kept 8 bases outside the gene matches. Germline values: CDR1 MDHEN, CDR2 SYDVKM. This CDR3 region has 16 residues. The chain's CDR3 is CASSLGDRGPSYEQYF. CDR3 coding DNA: TGTGCCAGCAGCTTAGGGGACAGGGGACCCTCCTACGAGCAGTACTTC. Full variable domain (remainder filled in from reference TRBV28 and TRBJ2-7): DVKVTQSSRYLVKRTGEKVFLECVQDMDHENMFWYRQDPGLGLRLIYFSYDVKMKEKGDIPEGYSVSREKKERFSLILESASTNQTSMYLCASSLGDRGPSYEQYFGPGTRLTVT.

The V and J genes are TRBV19 and TRBJ1-5, with D maybe TRBD1 (5 bases). The CDR3 is 15 amino acids. Germline V gives CDR1 LNHDA, CDR2 SQIVND (reference sequence). V lost 2 bases to trimming and J lost 0 bases, with 8 bases between them. The CDR3 region has the DNA TGTGCCAGTAGTATACAGGGTATTAGCAATCAGCCCCAGCATTTT. As protein: CASSIQGISNQPQHF.

The J gene is TRBJ2-7, the V gene TRBV27; D ambiguous. CDR3 length equals 12 residues. From germline, CDR1 is MNHEY and CDR2 SMNVEV (reference sequence). The V gene lost 7 bases and the J gene lost 2 bases, with 9 bases spanning the gap. CDR3 nucleotides: TGTGCCAGCACCCAGAACCCCTACGAGCAGTACTTC. It encodes CASTQNPYEQYF.

This chain connects TRBV24-1 to TRBJ2-1; TRBD1 aligns across 10 bases. J lost 1 base, V lost 4 bases, and 6 bases had no gene match. CDR1 and CDR2 from the germline V gene are KGHDR and SFDVKD. CDR3 length: 17 amino acids. The CDR3 DNA reads as TGTGCCACCAGTGACTTGACAGGGGGCAAGTCCTACAATGAGCAGTTCTTC. Amino acid sequence: CATSDLTGGKSYNEQFF.